The 24 T cell receptor beta chains below come from one sample, sequenced in a study of tumor-infiltrating lymphocytes in primary liver carcinoma. The investigators made TCR beta cDNA from about 500 ng total RNA, using a constant-region primer. Libraries covering TCR beta were generated through three nested multiplex PCR rounds (using a slightly modified ARM-PCR). Researchers ran the first two PCR rounds for roughly 11 cycles each with TRBV1-TRBV30 forward primers and a C-beta reverse primer. TCRdb processed the multiplex PCR reads anew with MiXCR; each CDR3 protein has one entry. The sample records fewer than 350,000 distinct CDR3 sequences, less than 75% being singletons. Germline DNA was also extracted, and blood RNA derived from unsorted whole blood. Input material: peripheral blood. Receptors were obtained from a man in his forties or fifties with primary liver carcinoma and hepatitis B virus infection.

This clonotype has just a few counts. The J gene is TRBJ2-7, the V gene TRBV28; D unresolved. The CDR3 length is 13 residues. V shed 2 bases and J shed 11 bases, with 16 bases lying between them. Germline-derived CDR1 and CDR2 are MDHEN and SYDVKM. The CDR3 loop is CASSLDLKSSEYF. DNA of the CDR3: TGTGCCAGCAGTTTAGACCTCAAAAGTTCGGAGTACTTC. The whole variable domain, filled in from reference TRBV28 and TRBJ2-7, reads DVKVTQSSRYLVKRTGEKVFLECVQDMDHENMFWYRQDPGLGLRLIYFSYDVKMKEKGDIPEGYSVSREKKERFSLILESASTNQTSMYLCASSLDLKSSEYFGPGTRLTVT.

For this clonotype: With a much larger clone just one base away, this may be a read error. The V and J genes are TRBV5-5 and TRBJ2-1; no clear D. The CDR3 runs to 14 residues. Germline V gene sequence: CDR1 SGHKS, CDR2 YYEKEE (reference sequence). Here the CDR3 DNA reads TGTGCCAGCAACTTGACGGGTATGGTGGCTGAGCAGTTCTTC. It translates to CASNLTGMVAEQFF.

This clonotype was recorded at least ten times. This chain joins TRBV6-2 or TRBV6-3 and TRBJ1-1; D possibly corresponds to TRBD1 (5 bases). This CDR3 is built from 16 residues. Trimming left V 4 bases short and J 0 bases short, with 15 bases between. The germline gives CDR1 MNHEY, CDR2 SVGEGT. In DNA form, the CDR3 reads TGTGCCAGCAGTTGGGACCGACAAACAATGAACACTGAAGCTTTCTTT. Amino acids: CASSWDRQTMNTEAFF.

Comments on this clonotype: A single base separates this from a much larger clone, so it may be a read error. This chain connects TRBV29-1 to TRBJ1-6; D gene unclear. The CDR3 is 13 residues long. Germline CDR1 is SQVTM and CDR2 is ANQGSEA. The CDR3 spells CIVEDSVGSPLHF. As DNA, the CDR3 is TGCATCGTTGAAGATTCGGTAGGGTCACCCCTCCACTTT. Full variable domain (rest looked up from reference TRBV29-1 and TRBJ1-6): SAVISQKPSRDICQRGTSLTIQCQVDSQVTMMFWYRQQPGQSLTLIATANQGSEATYESGFVIDKFPISRPNLTFSTLTVSNMSPEDSSIYLCIVEDSVGSPLHFGNGTRLTVT.

For this clonotype: The junction shows a germline mismatch at one end, possibly a read error. The chain carries TRBV4-3 and TRBJ1-2; possible D gene TRBD1, 5 bases. CDR3 size: 15 residues. CDR1 is LGHNA, CDR2 YSLEER, per germline. The CDR3 nucleotides are TGCGCCAGCAGCCATCCAGGGTCCGGTATCTATGGCTACACATTC. As protein: CASSHPGSGIYGYTF.

Concerning this clonotype: At one boundary the junction diverges from the germline segment, which might be a read error. V is TRBV6-6 and J is TRBJ1-6; possible D gene TRBD1, 6 bases. This CDR3 has 16 residues. Germline values: CDR1 MNHNY, CDR2 SVGAGI (reference sequence). The CDR3 sequence is CDSSETGRGSNSPLHF. The CDR3 DNA follows: TGTGACAGCAGCGAAACAGGGAGGGGAAGTAATTCACCCCTCCACTTT.

Concerning this clonotype itself: This is likely a read error, given that the CDR3 carries no conserved phenylalanine or tryptophan at its end. The rearrangement joins TRBV11-2 to TRBJ2-7; D possibly corresponds to TRBD2 (6 bases). V dropped 6 bases and J dropped 2 bases, with 14 bases sitting between them. Germline lookup yields CDR1 SGHAT and CDR2 FQNNGV. The CDR3 covers 14 residues. The CDR3 nucleotides are TGTGCCAGCAGACTTTCCGGCGGGACCTACGAGCAGTACTCC. This encodes CASRLSGGTYEQYS.

Details on this clonotype: Its ends do not fully match the called genes, so a read error is possible. The V and J genes are TRBV29-1 and TRBJ2-5; possibly TRBD2 for D (6 bases). The CDR3 has 13 amino acids. Germline V gene data show CDR1 as SQVTM and CDR2 as ANQGSEA. CDR3 sequence: CSSSAEGREAQYF. DNA for the CDR3: TGCAGCTCATCAGCGGAGGGCCGAGAGGCCCAGTACTTC.

For this clonotype: This may come from a read error, since a much larger clone is one base off. The rearrangement links TRBV12-3 or TRBV12-4 to TRBJ1-1, with unresolved D. The V end was cut by 2 bases, the J end by 6 bases, with 16 bases between. The CDR3 runs 15 residues. CDR3 residues: CASSLCNHVVSEAFF. CDR3 DNA sequence: TGTGCCAGCAGTTTATGCAATCACGTGGTCTCTGAAGCTTTCTTT.

The V call is TRBV4-2, the J call TRBJ2-2; D may correspond to TRBD1 or TRBD2 (5 bases each). CDR1 and CDR2 (germline): LGHNA, YNFKEQ. CDR3 length equals 16 residues. Trimming removed 4 bases from V and 3 bases from J, with 15 bases in between. The CDR3 nucleotides read TGTGCCAGCAGCCGCCAACCACTGGGGGACACCGGGGAGCTGTTTTTT. Amino acids: CASSRQPLGDTGELFF.

With regard to this clonotype: It may be a read error: a sequence one base away is much more abundant. The gene calls are TRBV12-3 or TRBV12-4 and TRBJ1-2; D not resolved. This CDR3 spans 13 amino acids. The V end was cut by 4 bases, the J end by 4 bases, with 10 bases between. CDR3: CASSYDWRYGYTF. The CDR3, as DNA: TGTGCCAGCAGTTACGACTGGCGCTATGGCTACACCTTC.

This clonotype was counted between two and nine times. This chain uses TRBV10-1 with TRBJ2-3; D may be TRBD2 (7 bases). The germline V gene encodes CDR1 WNHNN and CDR2 SYGVQD (reference sequence). V lost 6 bases, J lost 5 bases, and 21 bases lay in between. This CDR3 region has 16 residues. The CDR3 region is CASSDPRQVAGDTQYF. For the CDR3, the DNA is TGCGCCAGCAGCGACCCACGACAGGTAGCGGGAGATACGCAGTATTTT.

This clonotype was counted a few times. The V and J genes are TRBV5-1 and TRBJ2-5, with TRBD2 matching over 16 bases. V lost 4 bases, J lost 5 bases, and 5 bases stayed unmatched. This CDR3 comprises 16 residues. Germline V gives CDR1 SGHRS, CDR2 YFSETQ. The CDR3 DNA reads TGCGCCAGCAGCGGGGGGACTAGCGGGAGGGATGAGACCCAGTACTTC. Translated: CASSGGTSGRDETQYF.

With respect to this clonotype: A read error may explain this, as a much larger clone is one base away. J is TRBJ2-2 and V is TRBV6-2 or TRBV6-3, with 7 bases identical to TRBD2. The germline V gene has CDR1 MNHEY and CDR2 SVGEGT. The CDR3 totals 16 residues. CDR3 amino acids: CTSSYLGGSESGELFF. CDR3 DNA sequence: TGTACCAGCAGTTACCTTGGCGGGAGTGAATCCGGGGAGCTGTTTTTT.

For this clonotype: This may be a read error, as it is one base from a much larger clone. The chain is built from TRBV10-3 and TRBJ1-4, with 8 bases aligning to TRBD1. Germline V lookup: CDR1 ENHRY, CDR2 SYGVKD. Losses at the gene ends were 7 bases for V and 6 bases for J; bases not matched to a gene: 4. This CDR3 has 13 amino acids. Here the CDR3 reads CAIKTGGDEKLFF. In DNA form, the CDR3 reads TGTGCCATCAAAACAGGGGGAGATGAAAAACTGTTTTTT.

Points on this clonotype: One end of the junction fails to match germline, which may point to a read error. The rearrangement joins TRBV6-5 to TRBJ2-5, with a weak D call TRBD2 (5 bases). Germline V gene data show CDR1 as MNHEY and CDR2 as SVGAGI. The CDR3 runs to 17 residues. The CDR3 DNA reads as TGTGCTAGCAGTAACTCGAATAGTGGCGGGTCCCAAGAGACCCAGTACTTC. Residues: CASSNSNSGGSQETQYF.

This clonotype showed up many times. The V call is TRBV12-3 or TRBV12-4, the J call TRBJ1-4, with TRBD1 as a possible D gene (6 bases). Trimming removed 2 bases from V and 4 bases from J, with 8 bases in between. The CDR3 is made up of 14 amino acids. CDR3 DNA: TGTGCCAGCAGTTTAAGGGGGATTAATGAAAAACTGTTTTTT. It specifies CASSLRGINEKLFF.

The CDR3 here is CASSRASFVGELFF. Written as DNA, the CDR3 is TGTGCCAGCAGCCGGGCCTCCTTTGTCGGGGAGCTGTTTTTT. The chain recombines TRBV14 with TRBJ2-2, with D hard to call. The germline CDR1 and CDR2 sequences are SGHDN and FVKESK. Trimming took 4 bases from V and 7 from J, leaving 13 bases between them. The CDR3 runs 14 residues.

In regard to this clonotype: This may arise from a read error, as a much more abundant clone is one base away. It is likely a read error, because the conserved phenylalanine at the end of the CDR3 is missing. V gene TRBV6-5 combines with J gene TRBJ2-2, with 11 bases fitting TRBD2. This CDR3 has 15 amino acids. V was clipped by 2 bases and J by 8 bases; unmatched bases: 4. CDR1 MNHEY and CDR2 SVGAGI come from the germline V gene. CDR3 region: CASSYGLAGGGELFL. The CDR3 DNA follows: TGTGCCAGCAGTTACGGGCTAGCGGGAGGAGGGGAGCTGTTTTTA.

The rearrangement links TRBV5-4 to TRBJ2-1; D is undetermined. The CDR3 is 14 residues long. V was pared by 4 bases and J by 1 base, with 9 bases between. The germline CDR1 and CDR2 sequences are SGHNT and YYREEE (reference sequence). The chain's CDR3 is CASSLGPSYNEQFF. CDR3 DNA: TGTGCCAGCAGCCTCGGTCCTTCCTACAATGAGCAGTTCTTC. The full variable domain, its missing parts supplied by reference TRBV5-4 and TRBJ2-1, is ETGVTQSPTHLIKTRGQQVTLRCSSQSGHNTVSWYQQALGQGPQFIFQYYREEENGRGNFPPRFSGLQFPNYSSELNVNALELDDSALYLCASSLGPSYNEQFFGPGTRLTVL.

Regarding this clonotype: Given a much more abundant clone one base away, this may be a read error. The chain combines TRBV5-4 with TRBJ2-7; D gene unclear. Germline V gives CDR1 SGHNT, CDR2 YYREEE (reference sequence). The CDR3 is made up of 14 amino acids. The CDR3 region has the DNA TGTACCAGCAGCTCAGTTAGAAGGTCCTACGAGCAGTACTTC. Its protein product is CTSSSVRRSYEQYF. The full variable domain, its missing parts supplied by reference TRBV5-4 and TRBJ2-7, is ETGVTQSPTHLIKTRGQQVTLRCSSQSGHNTVSWYQQALGQGPQFIFQYYREEENGRGNFPPRFSGLQFPNYSSELNVNALELDDSALYLCTSSSVRRSYEQYFGPGTRLTVT.

For this clonotype: A read error may account for a junction end that differs from germline. V gene TRBV11-1 combines with J gene TRBJ2-5; TRBD1 is a possible D gene (6 bases). The CDR3 length is 16 residues. Germline V gives CDR1 SGHAT, CDR2 FQDESV (reference sequence). The CDR3 bases are TGTGCCGGCAGCTTTCGACAGGCGACAGTAGGAGAGACCCAGTACTTC. This gives the protein CAGSFRQATVGETQYF.

The CDR3 protein is CASSLSKPGHPAETDTQYF. CDR3 nucleotides: TGTGCCAGCAGTTTATCGAAGCCGGGACACCCAGCGGAAACAGATACGCAGTATTTT. The V and J genes are TRBV12-3 or TRBV12-4 and TRBJ2-3, with D possibly matching TRBD1 (6 bases). V was trimmed by 2 bases and J by 3 bases, leaving 24 bases between them. The CDR3 sequence is 19 residues long.

This clonotype was seen a handful of times. The gene calls are TRBV11-2 and TRBJ2-1; 8 bases are shared with TRBD2. CDR1 and CDR2 (germline): SGHAT, FQNNGV. The CDR3 extends over 15 amino acids. V trimming: 5 bases; J trimming: 3 bases; junction bases outside the gene matches: 6. The CDR3 reads CASSQSGSLYNEQFF. The DNA of the CDR3 is TGTGCCAGCAGCCAGAGCGGGAGCCTCTACAATGAGCAGTTCTTC.